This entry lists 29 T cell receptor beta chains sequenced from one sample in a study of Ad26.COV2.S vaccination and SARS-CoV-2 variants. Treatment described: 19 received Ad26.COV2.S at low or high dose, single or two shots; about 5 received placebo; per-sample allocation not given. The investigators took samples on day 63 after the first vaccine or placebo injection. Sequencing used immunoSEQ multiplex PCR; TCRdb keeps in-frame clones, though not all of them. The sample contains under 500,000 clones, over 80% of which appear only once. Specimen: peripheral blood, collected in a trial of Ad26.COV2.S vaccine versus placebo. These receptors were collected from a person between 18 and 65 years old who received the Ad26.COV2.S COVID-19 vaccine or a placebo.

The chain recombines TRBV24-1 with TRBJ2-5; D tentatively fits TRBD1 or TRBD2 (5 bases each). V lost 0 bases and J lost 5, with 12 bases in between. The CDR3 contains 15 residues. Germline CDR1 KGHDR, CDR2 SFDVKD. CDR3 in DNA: TGTGCCACCAGTGATTTGCCGTGGGGGAAGGAGACCCAGTACTTC. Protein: CATSDLPWGKETQYF.

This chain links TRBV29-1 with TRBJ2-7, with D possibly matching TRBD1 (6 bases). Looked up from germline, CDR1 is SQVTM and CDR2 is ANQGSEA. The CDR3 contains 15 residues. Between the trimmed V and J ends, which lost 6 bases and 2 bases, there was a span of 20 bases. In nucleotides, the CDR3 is TGCAGCGTCGACACTCAACAGGGCCAACCCTACGAGCAGTACTTC. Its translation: CSVDTQQGQPYEQYF.

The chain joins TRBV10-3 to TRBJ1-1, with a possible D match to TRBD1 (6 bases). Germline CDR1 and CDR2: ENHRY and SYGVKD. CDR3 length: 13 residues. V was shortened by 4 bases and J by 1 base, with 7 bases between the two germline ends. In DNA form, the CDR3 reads TGTGCCATCAGTGGAGGGGGGAACACTGAAGCTTTCTTT. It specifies CAISGGGNTEAFF.

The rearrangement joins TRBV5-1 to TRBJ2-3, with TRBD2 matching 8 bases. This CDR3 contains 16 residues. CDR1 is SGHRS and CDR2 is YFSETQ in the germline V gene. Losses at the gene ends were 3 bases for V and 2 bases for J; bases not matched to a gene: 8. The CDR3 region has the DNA TGCGCCAGCAGCTCCCTAGCGGGTATCAACACAGATACGCAGTATTTT. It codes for CASSSLAGINTDTQYF. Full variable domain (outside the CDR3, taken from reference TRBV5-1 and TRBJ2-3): KAGVTQTPRYLIKTRGQQVTLSCSPISGHRSVSWYQQTPGQGLQFLFEYFSETQRNKGNFPGRFSGRQFSNSRSEMNVSTLELGDSALYLCASSSLAGINTDTQYFGPGTRLTVL.

In nucleotides, the CDR3 is TGTGCCAGTAGTATCGATCGGGACCGCAATCAGCCCCAGCATTTT. Protein product: CASSIDRDRNQPQHF. This chain connects TRBV19 to TRBJ1-5; D may be TRBD1 (5 bases). Trimming took 3 bases from V and 2 from J, leaving 11 bases between them. This CDR3 is 15 amino acids long. Germline assignment: CDR1 LNHDA and CDR2 SQIVND (reference sequence).

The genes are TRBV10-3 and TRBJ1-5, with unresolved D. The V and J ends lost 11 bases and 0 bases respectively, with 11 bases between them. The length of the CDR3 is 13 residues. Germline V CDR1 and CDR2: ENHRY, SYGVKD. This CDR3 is CAVRGDSNQPQHF. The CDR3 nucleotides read TGTGCCGTCCGCGGGGATAGCAATCAGCCCCAGCATTTT.

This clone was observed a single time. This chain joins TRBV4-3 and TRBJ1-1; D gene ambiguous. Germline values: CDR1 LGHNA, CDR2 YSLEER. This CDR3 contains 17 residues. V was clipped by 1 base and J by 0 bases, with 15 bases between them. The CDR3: CASSQVARTKMNTEAFF. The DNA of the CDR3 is TGCGCCAGCAGCCAAGTCGCCAGGACGAAGATGAACACTGAAGCTTTCTTT.

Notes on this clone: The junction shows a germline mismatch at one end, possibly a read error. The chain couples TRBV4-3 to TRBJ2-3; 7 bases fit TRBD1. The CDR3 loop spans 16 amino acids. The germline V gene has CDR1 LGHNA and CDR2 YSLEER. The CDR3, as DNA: TGCGCCAGTAGCCAAGCTAAGGGGGCCGGCACAGATACGCAGTATTTT. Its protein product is CASSQAKGAGTDTQYF.

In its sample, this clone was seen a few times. The CDR3 loop is CASSTNRGPNEQFF. Here the CDR3 DNA reads TGCGCCAGCAGCACCAACCGGGGGCCCAATGAGCAGTTCTTC. The chain uses TRBV5-1 and TRBJ2-1, with D perhaps matching TRBD1 or TRBD2 (6 bases each). CDR3 size: 14 residues. Trimming took off 4 bases at V and 6 bases at J, with 14 bases between the two ends. In germline, CDR1 is SGHRS, CDR2 YFSETQ.

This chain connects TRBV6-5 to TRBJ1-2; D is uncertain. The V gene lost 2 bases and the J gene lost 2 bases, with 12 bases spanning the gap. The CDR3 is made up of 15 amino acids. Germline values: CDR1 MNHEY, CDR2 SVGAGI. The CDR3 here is CASSYTLTGNYGYTF. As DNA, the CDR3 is TGTGCCAGCAGTTACACTCTGACGGGGAACTATGGCTACACCTTC.

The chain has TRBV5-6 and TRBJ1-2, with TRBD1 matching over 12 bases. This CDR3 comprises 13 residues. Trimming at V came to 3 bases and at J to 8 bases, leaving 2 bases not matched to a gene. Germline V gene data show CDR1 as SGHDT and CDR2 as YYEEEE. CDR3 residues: CASSWGQGAGYTF. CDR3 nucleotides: TGTGCCAGCAGCTGGGGACAGGGGGCAGGCTACACCTTC.

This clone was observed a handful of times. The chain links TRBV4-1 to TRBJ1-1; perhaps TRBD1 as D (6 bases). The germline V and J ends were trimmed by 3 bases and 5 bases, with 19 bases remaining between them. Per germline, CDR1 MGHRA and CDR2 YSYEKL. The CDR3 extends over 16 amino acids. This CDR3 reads CASSQDRAIGKTEAFF. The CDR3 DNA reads TGCGCCAGCAGCCAGGACAGAGCAATAGGAAAAACTGAAGCTTTCTTT.

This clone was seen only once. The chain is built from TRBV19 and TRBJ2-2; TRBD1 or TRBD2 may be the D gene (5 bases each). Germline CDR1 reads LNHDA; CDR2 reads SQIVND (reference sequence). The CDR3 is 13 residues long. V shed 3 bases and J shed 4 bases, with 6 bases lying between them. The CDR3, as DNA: TGTGCCAGTAGTATGAGGGGCACCGGGGAGCTGTTTTTT. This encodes CASSMRGTGELFF.

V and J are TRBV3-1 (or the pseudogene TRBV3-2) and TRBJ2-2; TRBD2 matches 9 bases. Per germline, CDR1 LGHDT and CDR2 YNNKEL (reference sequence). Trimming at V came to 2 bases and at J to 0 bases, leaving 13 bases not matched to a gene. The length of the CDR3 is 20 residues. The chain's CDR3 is CASSQSGLAGTRANTGELFF. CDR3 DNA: TGTGCCAGCAGCCAATCGGGGCTAGCGGGGACCCGCGCGAACACCGGGGAGCTGTTTTTT.

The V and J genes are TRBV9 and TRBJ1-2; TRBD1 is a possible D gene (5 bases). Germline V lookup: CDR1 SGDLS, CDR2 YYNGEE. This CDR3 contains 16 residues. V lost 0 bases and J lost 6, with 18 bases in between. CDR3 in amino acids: CASSVGAASTGDGYTF. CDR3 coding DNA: TGTGCCAGCAGCGTAGGAGCGGCCTCCACGGGGGATGGCTACACCTTC.

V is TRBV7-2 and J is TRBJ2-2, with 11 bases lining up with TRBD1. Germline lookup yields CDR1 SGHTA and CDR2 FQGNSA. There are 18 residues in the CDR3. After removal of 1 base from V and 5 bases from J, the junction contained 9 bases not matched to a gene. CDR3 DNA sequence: TGTGCCAGCAGCTTAGGAGGGTGGGGACAGGGGGTTACCGGGGAGCTGTTTTTT. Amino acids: CASSLGGWGQGVTGELFF.

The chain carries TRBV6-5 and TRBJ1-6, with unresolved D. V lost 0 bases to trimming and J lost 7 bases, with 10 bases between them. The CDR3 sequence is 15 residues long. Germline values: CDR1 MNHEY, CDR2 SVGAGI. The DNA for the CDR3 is TGTGCCAGCAGTTACTCTTATTCGGGGAATTCACCCCTCCACTTT. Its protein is CASSYSYSGNSPLHF.

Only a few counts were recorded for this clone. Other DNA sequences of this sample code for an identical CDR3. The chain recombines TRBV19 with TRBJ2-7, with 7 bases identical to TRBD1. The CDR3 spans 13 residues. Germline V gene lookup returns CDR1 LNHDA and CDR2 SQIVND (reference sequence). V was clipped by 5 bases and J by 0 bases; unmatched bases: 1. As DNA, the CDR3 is TGTGCCAGTAGTGCAGGGGGCTCCTACGAGCAGTACTTC. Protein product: CASSAGGSYEQYF.

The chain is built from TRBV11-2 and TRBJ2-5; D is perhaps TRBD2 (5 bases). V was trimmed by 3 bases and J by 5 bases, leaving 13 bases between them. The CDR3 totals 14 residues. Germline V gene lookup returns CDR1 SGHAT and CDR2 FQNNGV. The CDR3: CASSFGGVGETQYF. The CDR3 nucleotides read TGTGCCAGCAGCTTTGGAGGCGTCGGCGAGACCCAGTACTTC.

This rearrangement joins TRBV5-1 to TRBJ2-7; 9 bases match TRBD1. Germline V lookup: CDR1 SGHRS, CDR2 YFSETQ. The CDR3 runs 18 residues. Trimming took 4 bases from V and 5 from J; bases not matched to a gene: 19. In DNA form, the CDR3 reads TGCGCCAGCAGCGGAGACGTGTGGGACCGGGACAGGGACCACGAGCAGTACTTC. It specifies CASSGDVWDRDRDHEQYF. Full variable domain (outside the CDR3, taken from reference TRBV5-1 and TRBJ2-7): KAGVTQTPRYLIKTRGQQVTLSCSPISGHRSVSWYQQTPGQGLQFLFEYFSETQRNKGNFPGRFSGRQFSNSRSEMNVSTLELGDSALYLCASSGDVWDRDRDHEQYFGPGTRLTVT.

The CDR3 sequence: CASSGEGQVSTDTQYF. The CDR3 DNA is TGTGCCAGCAGCGGCGAGGGACAGGTTAGCACAGATACGCAGTATTTT. The V and J genes are TRBV9 and TRBJ2-3; 8 nucleotides agree with TRBD1. The CDR3 runs to 16 residues. With 3 bases clipped from V and 0 bases from J, the junction kept 6 bases outside the gene matches. Germline values: CDR1 SGDLS, CDR2 YYNGEE.

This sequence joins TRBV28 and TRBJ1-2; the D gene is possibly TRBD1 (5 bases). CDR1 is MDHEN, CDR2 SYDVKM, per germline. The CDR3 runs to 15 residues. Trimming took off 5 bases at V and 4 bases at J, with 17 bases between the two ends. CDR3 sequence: CASSPGTLRAYGYTF. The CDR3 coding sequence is TGTGCCAGCAGTCCAGGGACGCTCCGGGCCTATGGCTACACCTTC.

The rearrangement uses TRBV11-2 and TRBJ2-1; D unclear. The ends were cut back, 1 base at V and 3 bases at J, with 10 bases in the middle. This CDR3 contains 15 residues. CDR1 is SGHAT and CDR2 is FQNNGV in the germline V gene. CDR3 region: CASSLGVSIYNEQFF. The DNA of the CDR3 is TGTGCCAGCAGCTTAGGTGTGAGCATCTACAATGAGCAGTTCTTC.

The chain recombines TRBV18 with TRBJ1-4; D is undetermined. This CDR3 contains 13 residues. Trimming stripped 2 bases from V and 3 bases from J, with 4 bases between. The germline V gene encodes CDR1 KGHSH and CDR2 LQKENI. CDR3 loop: CASSPAANEKLFF. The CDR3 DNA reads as TGTGCCAGCTCACCAGCAGCTAATGAAAAACTGTTTTTT.

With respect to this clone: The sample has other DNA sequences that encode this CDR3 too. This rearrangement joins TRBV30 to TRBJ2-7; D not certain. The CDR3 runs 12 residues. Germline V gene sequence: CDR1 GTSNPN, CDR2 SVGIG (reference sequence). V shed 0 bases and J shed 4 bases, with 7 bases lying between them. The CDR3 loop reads CAWSVLGYEQYF. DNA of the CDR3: TGTGCCTGGAGTGTACTTGGGTACGAGCAGTACTTC.

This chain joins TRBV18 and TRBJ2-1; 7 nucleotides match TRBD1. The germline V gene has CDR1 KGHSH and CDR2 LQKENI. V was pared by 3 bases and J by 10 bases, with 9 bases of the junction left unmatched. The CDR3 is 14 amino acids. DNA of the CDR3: TGTGCCAGCTCACCTGGAACAGGGGACGGAGAGCAGTTCTTC. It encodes CASSPGTGDGEQFF.

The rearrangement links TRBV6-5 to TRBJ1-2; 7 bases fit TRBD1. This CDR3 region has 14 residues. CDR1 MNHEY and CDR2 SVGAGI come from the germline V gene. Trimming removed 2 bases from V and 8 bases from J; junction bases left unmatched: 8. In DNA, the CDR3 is TGTGCCAGCAGTTACGCCGGGACAGCCTGGGGCTACACCTTC. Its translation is CASSYAGTAWGYTF.

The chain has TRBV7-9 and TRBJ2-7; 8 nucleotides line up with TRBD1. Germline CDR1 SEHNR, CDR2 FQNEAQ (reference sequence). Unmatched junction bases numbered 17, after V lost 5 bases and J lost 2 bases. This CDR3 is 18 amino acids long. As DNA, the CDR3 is TGTGCCAGCAGCCTTCCACCACAGACAGGGGAATTTCCCTACGAGCAGTACTTC. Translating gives CASSLPPQTGEFPYEQYF.

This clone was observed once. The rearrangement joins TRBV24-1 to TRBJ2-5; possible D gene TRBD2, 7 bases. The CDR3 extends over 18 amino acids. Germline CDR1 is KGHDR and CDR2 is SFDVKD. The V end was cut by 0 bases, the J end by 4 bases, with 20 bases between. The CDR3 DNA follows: TGTGCCACCAGTGATTTGGGGGGAGGGGGTGGAAATAGAGAGACCCAGTACTTC. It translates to CATSDLGGGGGNRETQYF.